This T cell receptor beta chain was recorded in a study of cytomegalovirus exposure and HLA in healthy donors. Overall study results and limits: Most TCR sequences proved rare, with some public TCRs found in many donors. Researchers reported from a later analysis that most CMV-associated TCR beta chains appeared HLA-restricted.

About this clone itself: Its antigen is unknown.

The PCR contained 60 Vbeta and 13 Jbeta primers. Profiling relied on immunoSEQ multiplex PCR, and the TCRdb table lists in-frame clones only, not all of them. The repertoire consists of around 90,000 clones, with less than 85% occurring once and the leading ten covering about 7.7%. The CDR3 spans 13 residues. Trimming at V came to 6 bases and at J to 6 bases, leaving 3 bases not matched to a gene. CDR1 is MNHEY and CDR2 is SVGAGI in the germline V gene. Sequencing was carried out using PBMCs. The receptor comes from a man between 40 and 49 years old in good health and CMV-seropositive. J is TRBJ1-5 and V is TRBV6-5; TRBD1 matches at 9 bases. The CDR3 spells CASSGTGFQPQHF. The CDR3 coding sequence is TGTGCCAGCAGCGGGACAGGGTTTCAGCCCCAGCATTTT.